The 18 T cell receptor beta chains given below trace back to one sample, sequenced in a study of T cell changes during pregnancy in multiple sclerosis. Clones were read by immunoSEQ multiplex PCR, and TCRdb kept only the in-frame ones, dropping some. The data show roughly 90,000 clones, about 93% seen once. The sample was peripheral blood, taken in the first trimester of pregnancy. The receptors here all came from a female donor with multiple sclerosis, enrolled in a pregnancy study.

This clone was found once. The chain is built from TRBV6-1 and TRBJ2-1; TRBD2 matches at 10 bases. This CDR3 region has 15 residues. Trimming at V came to 4 bases and at J to 8 bases, leaving 8 bases not matched to a gene. Germline V gene lookup returns CDR1 MNHNS and CDR2 SASEGT. The CDR3 coding sequence is TGTGCCAGCAGTGCGATAGCGGGGGGCCGGGATGAGCAGTTCTTC. Amino acid sequence: CASSAIAGGRDEQFF.

This chain uses TRBV10-3 with TRBJ2-7, with D uncertain. This CDR3 is built from 15 residues. Germline assignment: CDR1 ENHRY and CDR2 SYGVKD. The V gene lost 2 bases and the J gene lost 8 bases, with 19 bases spanning the gap. Written as DNA, the CDR3 is TGTGCCATCAGTGAGAATGTACAGCATCCTACGCAGCAGTACTTC. Translating it yields CAISENVQHPTQQYF.

The J gene is TRBJ2-2, the V gene TRBV9; D perhaps matches TRBD1 (6 bases). CDR1 SGDLS and CDR2 YYNGEE come from the germline V gene. This CDR3 has 15 residues. The germline V and J ends were trimmed by 2 bases and 0 bases, with 8 bases remaining between them. CDR3 DNA sequence: TGTGCCAGCAGCGTCGGGACATCGAACACCGGGGAGCTGTTTTTT. Translating gives CASSVGTSNTGELFF.

This chain joins TRBV19 and TRBJ2-5; 9 bases map to TRBD1. Per the germline V gene, CDR1 is LNHDA and CDR2 is SQIVND (reference sequence). The CDR3 runs to 14 residues. V dropped 5 bases and J dropped 5; count of bases not matched to a gene: 6. CDR3 loop: CASSDGQGTETQYF. The DNA for the CDR3 is TGTGCCAGTAGTGACGGACAGGGGACGGAGACCCAGTACTTC.

The genes are TRBV5-5 and TRBJ2-1, with D possibly being TRBD2 (6 bases). Germline V CDR1 and CDR2: SGHKS, YYEKEE (reference sequence). V was cut by 5 bases and J by 0 bases, with 18 bases left in between. CDR3 size: 17 residues. CDR3 in DNA: TGTGCCAGCAGTTGGAGGGTGACAGATAGCTCCTACAATGAGCAGTTCTTC. Its translation is CASSWRVTDSSYNEQFF.

This rearrangement joins TRBV19 to TRBJ2-3; D is unclear. Per germline, CDR1 LNHDA and CDR2 SQIVND (reference sequence). Deletions cut 6 bases from V and 4 bases from J, with 5 bases between. The CDR3 totals 11 residues. The CDR3 DNA reads as TGTGCCAGTAGGGCAGCAGATACGCAGTATTTT. Residues: CASRAADTQYF.

The chain joins TRBV5-1 to TRBJ2-1, with 9 bases lining up with TRBD2. This CDR3 has 12 residues. CDR1 SGHRS and CDR2 YFSETQ come from the germline V gene. The ends lost 3 bases at V and 10 bases at J; junction bases unmatched: 2. The CDR3 region is CASSWSGGEQFF. Written as DNA, the CDR3 is TGCGCCAGCAGCTGGAGCGGGGGGGAGCAGTTCTTC.

The chain combines TRBV18 with TRBJ1-1; 7 bases align to TRBD1. The CDR3 sequence is 14 residues long. Trimming took 3 bases from V and 4 from J; bases not matched to a gene: 5. Germline values: CDR1 KGHSH, CDR2 LQKENI. CDR3 bases: TGTGCCAGCTCACCGGGGGACAGCTCCACTGAAGCTTTCTTT. As protein: CASSPGDSSTEAFF. The variable domain in full, completed from reference TRBV18 and TRBJ1-1, reads NAGVMQNPRHLVRRRGQEARLRCSPMKGHSHVYWYRQLPEEGLKFMVYLQKENIIDESGMPKERFSAEFPKEGPSILRIQQVVRGDSAAYFCASSPGDSSTEAFFGQGTRLTVV.

This clone is a singleton in its sample. The chain has TRBV19 and TRBJ2-7; TRBD1 matches at 8 bases. Germline V gene data show CDR1 as LNHDA and CDR2 as SQIVND (reference sequence). The CDR3 runs to 15 residues. Trimming at V came to 5 bases and at J to 0 bases, leaving 6 bases not matched to a gene. CDR3 nucleotide sequence: TGTGCCAGTAGTCGGACAGGGACAGACTCCTACGAGCAGTACTTC. Translated: CASSRTGTDSYEQYF.

This clone has only a few counts. V is TRBV19 and J is TRBJ1-2; weak D call: TRBD1 (6 bases). The CDR3 extends over 15 amino acids. The V and J ends lost 5 bases and 5 bases respectively, with 18 bases between them. Germline CDR1 is LNHDA and CDR2 is SQIVND (reference sequence). This chain's CDR3 is CASSPNDGGIYGYTF. CDR3 nucleotide sequence: TGTGCCAGTAGTCCCAACGATGGGGGCATTTATGGCTACACCTTC.

Note on this clone: The missing conserved phenylalanine or tryptophan at the end of this CDR3 makes a read error likely. The chain joins TRBV2 to TRBJ2-7; perhaps TRBD1 as D (5 bases). This CDR3 spans 13 amino acids. V was shortened by 2 bases and J by 3 bases, with 8 bases between the two germline ends. Germline CDR1 SNHLY, CDR2 FYNNEI. The CDR3 loop reads CASSEQGFYEQYL. The CDR3 DNA reads as TGTGCCAGCAGTGAACAGGGTTTCTACGAGCAGTACCTC.

In nucleotides, the CDR3 is TGTGCCAGTAGTGCAGGGACTAGCGGGGATAATGAGCAGTTCTTC. It yields the protein CASSAGTSGDNEQFF. J is TRBJ2-1 and V is TRBV19, with 13 bases that match TRBD2. V was pared by 5 bases and J by 7 bases, with 5 bases of the junction left unmatched. Germline lookup yields CDR1 LNHDA and CDR2 SQIVND (reference sequence). The CDR3 spans 15 residues.

V and J are TRBV14 and TRBJ1-3; D remains ambiguous. Germline V gene sequence: CDR1 SGHDN, CDR2 FVKESK. Trimming left V 0 bases short and J 11 bases short, with 5 bases between. The CDR3 extends over 11 amino acids. The CDR3 DNA is TGTGCCAGCAGCCAAGATCGTCCCATATATTTT. It codes for CASSQDRPIYF. Filled out from reference TRBV14 and TRBJ1-3, the complete variable domain reads EAGVTQFPSHSVIEKGQTVTLRCDPISGHDNLYWYRRVMGKEIKFLLHFVKESKQDESGMPNNRFLAERTGGTYSTLKVQPAELEDSGVYFCASSQDRPIYFGEGSWLTVV.

The J gene is TRBJ1-1, the V gene TRBV7-3; possible D gene TRBD1, 5 bases. This CDR3 is 14 amino acids long. The germline V gene has CDR1 SGHTA and CDR2 FQGTGA. V shed 1 base and J shed 4 bases, with 10 bases lying between them. CDR3 coding DNA: TGTGCCAGCAGCTTAAACGCGGGACTCACTGAAGCTTTCTTT. Its protein product is CASSLNAGLTEAFF.

The CDR3 region has the DNA TGTGCCAGCAGCCAGGAACCGGGACAATTCACTGAAGCTTTCTTT. It is translated as CASSQEPGQFTEAFF. The chain links TRBV4-2 to TRBJ1-1, with D possibly matching TRBD1 (6 bases). The germline CDR1 and CDR2 sequences are LGHNA and YNFKEQ. V lost 3 bases, J lost 4 bases, and 15 bases lay in between. This CDR3 spans 15 amino acids.

CDR3 bases: TGTGCCAGCAGTTACGGGACTCCTAACACTGAAGCTTTCTTT. It is translated as CASSYGTPNTEAFF. The chain is built from TRBV6-5 and TRBJ1-1, with D possibly TRBD1 on 5 matching bases. Germline lookup yields CDR1 MNHEY and CDR2 SVGAGI. The CDR3 runs to 14 residues. Trimming stripped 2 bases from V and 2 bases from J, with 9 bases between.

The V call is TRBV6-5, the J call TRBJ1-2; D is unresolved. The CDR3 has 14 amino acids. Germline assignment: CDR1 MNHEY and CDR2 SVGAGI. V gave up 4 bases and J gave up 4 bases, with 13 bases separating them. CDR3 DNA sequence: TGTGCCAGCAGTTCCGACAAGGCCATCTATGGCTACACCTTC. Its translation is CASSSDKAIYGYTF.

The chain recombines TRBV6-6 with TRBJ1-2; the D is unclear. The V gene lost 5 bases and the J gene lost 1 base, with 14 bases spanning the gap. This CDR3 is built from 15 residues. Per germline, CDR1 MNHNY and CDR2 SVGAGI (reference sequence). Written as DNA, the CDR3 is TGTGCCAGCAGTCAACTTCCGACGGGTAACTATGGCTACACCTTC. Its protein product is CASSQLPTGNYGYTF.